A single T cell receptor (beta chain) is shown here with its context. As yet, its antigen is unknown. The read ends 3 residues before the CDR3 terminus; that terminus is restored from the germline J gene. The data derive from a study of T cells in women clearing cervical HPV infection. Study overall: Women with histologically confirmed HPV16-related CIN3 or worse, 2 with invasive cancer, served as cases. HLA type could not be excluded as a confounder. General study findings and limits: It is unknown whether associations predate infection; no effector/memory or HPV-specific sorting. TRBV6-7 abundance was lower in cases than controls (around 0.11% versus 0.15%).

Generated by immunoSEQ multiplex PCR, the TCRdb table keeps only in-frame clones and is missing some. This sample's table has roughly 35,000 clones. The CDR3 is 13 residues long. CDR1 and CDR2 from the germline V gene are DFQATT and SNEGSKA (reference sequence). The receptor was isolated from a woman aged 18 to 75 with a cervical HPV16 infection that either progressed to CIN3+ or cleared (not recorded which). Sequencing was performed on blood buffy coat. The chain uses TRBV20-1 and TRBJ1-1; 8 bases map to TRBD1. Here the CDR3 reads CSARGTGGSEAFF. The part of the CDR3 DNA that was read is TGCAGTGCCCGCGGTACAGGGGGTTCCGAA.